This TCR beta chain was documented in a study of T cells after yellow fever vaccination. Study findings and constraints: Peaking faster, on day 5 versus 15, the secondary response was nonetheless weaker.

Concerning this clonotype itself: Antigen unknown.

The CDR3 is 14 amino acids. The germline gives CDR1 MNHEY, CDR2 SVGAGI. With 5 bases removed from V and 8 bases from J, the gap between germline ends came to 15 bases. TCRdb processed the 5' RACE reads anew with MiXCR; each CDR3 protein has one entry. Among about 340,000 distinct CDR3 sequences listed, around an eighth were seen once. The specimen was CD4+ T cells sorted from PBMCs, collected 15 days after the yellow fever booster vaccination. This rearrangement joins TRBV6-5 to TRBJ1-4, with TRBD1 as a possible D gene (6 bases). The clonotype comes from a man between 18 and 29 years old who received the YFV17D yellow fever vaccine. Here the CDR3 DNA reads TGTGCCAGCAGTAGGACAGCGCTGCTGGAAAAACTGTTTTTT. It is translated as CASSRTALLEKLFF.